The T cell receptor (beta chain) under discussion was sequenced for a study of cytomegalovirus exposure and HLA in healthy donors. Study-wide points: In a later analysis, TCR association rates varied by HLA locus: DRB1 most, HLA-C fewest. For most TCR sequences rarity was the rule, although some public TCRs occurred in many donors. According to a later analysis, donors in an Asian-associated ancestry cluster reportedly had fewer N-insertions than the roughly 720-donor mean.

Use of 60 Vbeta and 13 Jbeta primers characterized the PCR. As handled by the study authors: Some 10 million of the about 80 million unique TCR beta chains counted in a later analysis were shared. Sequenced by immunoSEQ multiplex PCR; TCRdb stores in-frame clones only, minus some. V and J calls and clone size come straight from that table; D and trimming were deduced from the DNA. Among about 160,000 clones listed, around 79% were seen once. The germline V and J ends were trimmed by 0 bases and 3 bases, with 18 bases remaining between them. Germline CDR1 is SGHRS and CDR2 is YFSETQ. The CDR3 spans 17 residues. About this clone: Its antigen is unknown.

Sample: PBMCs. The chain links TRBV5-1 to TRBJ1-2; the D gene is possibly TRBD1 (6 bases). The receptor comes from a woman aged 40 to 50 in good health and CMV-seronegative. For the CDR3, the DNA is TGCGCCAGCAGCTTGGAGGGGGGGGCGTCTTTATACTATGGCTACACCTTC. This encodes CASSLEGGASLYYGYTF.